This TCR beta chain was retrieved from a study of shared clonotypes between healthy human individuals (dated by TCRdb to the early 2020s). For the study in its entirety: A few men and two women, aged 18 to 49 years, made up the cohort. Leukapheresis yielded between about 0.94 and 9 billion PBMCs per donor. The study deeply sequenced blood TCR repertoires of about 5 healthy adults to estimate repertoire size and the extent of clonotype sharing between individuals. Per donor, three plates each were used for CD4 naive and CD4 memory, two for CD8 naive, and one for CD8 memory. Different laboratories and diverse techniques were used to prepare libraries and sequence TCR repertoires, to increase sequencing depth and limit assay-specific biases.

On this clone itself: Its cognate antigen has yet to be identified. No base quality information exists; no much larger clone differs at one position.

Using the deep immunoSEQ assay, TCR CDR3 regions were amplified from genomic DNA by multiplex PCR. For each cell subset, the extracted genomic DNA was distributed evenly across all wells of several immunoSEQ 96-well plates, and each plate served as one replicate. For sorted subsets, around 200 ng genomic DNA, equal to 30,000 to 35,000 T cell genomes, was loaded into each replicate PCR. Purified libraries were quantified with a Qubit 3.0 fluorometer, sized on a Bioanalyzer 2100, and re-quantified with the KAPA Library Quantification kit. Every immunoSEQ 96-well plate was sequenced on a separate single-read 150-cycle Illumina NextSeq 550 flow cell. The original pipeline was this. Because only junctional sequences without quality scores were contained in the immunoSEQ output, filtering matching that applied to full-length reads could not be performed. Sequences were annotated with PyIR, a Python wrapper for IgBLAST v1.9, and V/J genes and CDR3 were assigned using IMGT germline references. Reads were filtered out if the reads had weak V/J assignments (E-value above 1e-6), no CDR3, stop codons, out-of-frame junctions, or ambiguous translated residues. V3J clonotypes were defined by identical inferred V gene, J gene, and CDR3 amino acid sequence. Percentage overlap between repertoires was computed as shared unique clonotypes divided by the size of the smaller repertoire. RTK rarefaction, the Chao1 estimator, and Recon v2.1 estimates of unobserved clonotypes were used to assess repertoire richness. OLGA was used to compute generation probabilities for all TCRbeta clonotypes that the gDNA method yielded from four donors. Not all clones reach the TCRdb copy of this immuneACCESS table, which keeps in-frame sequences only. Checked studies attribute under half of the gap to unresolved V genes and leave the rest unexplained. V and J calls and clone size are as listed in that table; D and trimming were resolved from the DNA. This sample gives about 2.3 million clones in total; 85% to 95% of them show up just once. About 0.39% of the sample rests with the top ten.

Here is what the overall study found, with its caveats: Compared with non-shared clonotypes, clonotypes shared by all four sorted-subset donors had higher generation probabilities. Even with the large sequencing depth, rarefaction of the sorted-subset datasets indicated that sequencing was incomplete. Because the study included only a small number of donors, the genetic and exposure-history diversity represented was limited. Pairwise subsampling indicated that sequencing depth was expected to affect the degree of clonotype sharing among donors. Sampling was restricted to blood, and TCR repertoires in tissue are likely to differ from TCR repertoires in blood. Naive subsets generally had larger estimated clonotype richness than memory subsets did. When four donors were compared, the shared fraction of clonotypes was roughly 5% for naive CD4, 3% to 4% for naive CD8, 2.3% for memory CD4, and about 0.36% for memory CD8.

The donors were healthy, HIV-negative adults who had no recently reported acute infections or vaccinations. Only Caucasian adults living in Nashville, Tennessee, USA were represented among the donors. Magnetic negative selection was used to enrich CD4+ T cells, after which naive cells were positively selected on CD45RA and the negative fraction became the memory subset. Blood was obtained by leukapheresis, after which PBMCs were separated by Ficoll-Histopaque density gradient centrifugation and cryopreserved in liquid nitrogen vapor phase. Analytical flow cytometry was used to check the purity and quantity of each magnetically sorted T cell population. From each sorted fraction, genomic DNA was isolated and quantified by UV absorbance on a Nanodrop 2000c. Including the terminal cysteine and phenylalanine, the CDR3 comprises 23 residues. Just CDR3 DNA is preserved here, 69 bases in frame from base 1. Trimming leaves V shorter by 1 base and J shorter by 0 bases, with the junction holding 27 bases beyond the gene matches. CDR1 and CDR2, looked up from the germline V gene, are SQVTM and ANQGSEA.

Recombination linked TRBV29-1 to TRBJ2-3; TRBD1 agrees with 8 junctional bases. The receptor was derived from a man aged 18 to 30 in good health. Some clones in this sample may be carry-over from other donors' samples. Sequencing was done on a sample of naive CD4+ T cells from PBMCs. Explained via the paper, the cell subset or site label denotes: CD45RA+ positively selected. The nucleotide sequence is TGCAGCGTTGAAGGGGCGGTAAAGACAGGGGCCGCCCGGGCCAGCGGGAGCACAGATACGCAGTATTTT. Its translation is CSVEGAVKTGAARASGSTDTQYF.